The entry that follows covers one T cell receptor (delta chain) sequence. TCRdb reapplied CATT to the RT-PCR reads. The top ten hold just over 14% of the sample, which has about 3,000 delta-chain clones, 3.5% to 5% seen once. This specimen comes from a study of gamma-delta T cells after stem cell transplantation. Germline V lookup: CDR1 GEAIGNYY, CDR2 EKD. The CDR3 loop spans 24 amino acids. V shed 1 base and J 2 bases; nucleotides not matched to a gene: 19. Sequenced sample: gamma-delta T cells. This chain connects TRDV2 to TRDJ3; 13 bases agree with TRDD3. The sequence came from a human donor. It is not recorded whose cells these are; they may come from a transplant donor. The CDR3 coding sequence is TGTGCCTGTGACACGCCAGGTACTGGGGGATACGCCCAAAATGGGGCCTGGGACACCCGACAGATGTTTTTC. Encoded protein: CACDTPGTGGYAQNGAWDTRQMFF.